This T cell receptor beta chain was documented in a study of blood T cell repertoires in COVID-19. Measured with immunoSEQ multiplex PCR; TCRdb has only the in-frame clones, and not every one. The table records some 150,000 clones, 65% to 90% of them present only once. This clone has a handful of counts. CDR1 is MNHEY, CDR2 SVGEGT, per germline. Trimming cost V 6 bases and J 10 bases, with 18 bases left between them. The length of the CDR3 is 13 residues. This chain links TRBV6-2 or TRBV6-3 with TRBJ1-1; D gene unclear. The sequencing sample was made of peripheral blood. This clonotype originated in a man in his 70s with acute or convalescent COVID-19. CDR3 bases: TGTGCCAGCAGCATCAATCGGGTGGCGGGAGCTTTCTTT. Translating it yields CASSINRVAGAFF.